A selection of T cell receptor beta chains follows, all from one sample in a study of T cell responses to AZD1222 COVID-19 vaccine. Measured with immunoSEQ multiplex PCR; TCRdb has only the in-frame clones, and not every one. The sample yields about 180,000 clones, approximately 94% seen once. Sequences were derived from peripheral blood, sampled on day 0 of AZD1222 vaccination. These receptors came from an adult in good health. CDR3s include the opening cysteine and the closing phenylalanine or tryptophan. Each record gives: J gene, D gene, clone size, V gene, CDR3 protein, CDR3 DNA. D genes are given only for firm matches. The size entry is marked missing in some rows and otherwise reads once, few, many or a size class.

j_call: TRBJ2-1; d_call: TRBD2; clone_size: -; v_call: TRBV4-1; cdr3_aa: CASSQDSPRGLAGAGYNEQFF; cdr3_nt: TGCGCCAGCAGCCAAGATTCCCCCCGGGGACTAGCGGGAGCGGGCTACAATGAGCAGTTCTTC
j_call: TRBJ2-7; d_call: TRBD2; clone_size: -; v_call: TRBV7-2; cdr3_aa: CASSLGWRERDYEQYF; cdr3_nt: TGTGCCAGCAGCTTAGGCTGGCGGGAGCGGGACTACGAGCAGTACTTC
j_call: TRBJ1-1; d_call: TRBD1; clone_size: -; v_call: TRBV13; cdr3_aa: CASSLRRQGVRNTEAFF; cdr3_nt: TGTGCCAGCAGCCTCCGGCGACAGGGGGTAAGGAACACTGAAGCTTTCTTT
j_call: TRBJ1-1; d_call: -; clone_size: -; v_call: TRBV29-1; cdr3_aa: CSVRGVGEAFF; cdr3_nt: TGCAGCGTTCGAGGGGTTGGTGAAGCTTTCTTT
j_call: TRBJ1-2; d_call: -; clone_size: -; v_call: TRBV29-1; cdr3_aa: CSVNWADYGYTF; cdr3_nt: TGCAGCGTTAATTGGGCAGACTATGGCTACACCTTC
j_call: TRBJ1-3; d_call: -; clone_size: -; v_call: TRBV2; cdr3_aa: CASSEEEVLSGNTIYF; cdr3_nt: TGTGCCAGCAGTGAAGAAGAGGTCCTCTCTGGAAACACCATATATTTT
j_call: TRBJ1-2; d_call: -; clone_size: -; v_call: TRBV5-1; cdr3_aa: CASSSQGRGGSYGYTF; cdr3_nt: TGCGCCAGCAGCTCACAAGGACGGGGGGGTAGCTATGGCTACACCTTC
j_call: TRBJ1-1; d_call: -; clone_size: -; v_call: TRBV5-1; cdr3_aa: CASSLDRDTEAFF; cdr3_nt: TGCGCCAGCAGCTTGGATAGGGACACTGAAGCTTTCTTT
j_call: TRBJ1-2; d_call: -; clone_size: -; v_call: TRBV7-9; cdr3_aa: CASSLVNRDGYTF; cdr3_nt: TGTGCCAGCAGCTTAGTTAACAGAGATGGCTACACCTTC
j_call: TRBJ2-4; d_call: -; clone_size: -; v_call: TRBV24-1; cdr3_aa: CATSDRDTLAKNIQYF; cdr3_nt: TGTGCCACCAGTGATAGGGACACTCTAGCCAAAAACATTCAGTACTTC
j_call: TRBJ2-3; d_call: -; clone_size: -; v_call: TRBV19; cdr3_aa: CASSIARLGTQYF; cdr3_nt: TGTGCCAGTAGTATAGCGAGACTAGGGACGCAGTATTTT
j_call: TRBJ1-2; d_call: TRBD1; clone_size: -; v_call: TRBV2; cdr3_aa: CASSPGGEVYGYTF; cdr3_nt: TGTGCCAGCAGTCCAGGGGGCGAGGTCTATGGCTACACCTTC
j_call: TRBJ2-6; d_call: -; clone_size: -; v_call: TRBV5-1; cdr3_aa: CASSLYEGTASGANVLTF; cdr3_nt: TGCGCCAGCAGCTTGTACGAGGGAACCGCCTCTGGGGCCAACGTCCTGACTTTC
j_call: TRBJ1-2; d_call: TRBD1; clone_size: -; v_call: TRBV29-1; cdr3_aa: CSAGRQGPNYGYTF; cdr3_nt: TGCAGCGCCGGCCGACAGGGACCCAACTATGGCTACACCTTC
j_call: TRBJ1-3; d_call: -; clone_size: -; v_call: TRBV3-1/TRBV3-2; cdr3_aa: CASSPRGSGNTIYF; cdr3_nt: TGTGCCAGCAGCCCTCGAGGTTCTGGAAACACCATATATTTT
j_call: TRBJ1-6; d_call: -; clone_size: -; v_call: TRBV18; cdr3_aa: CASSQGNNSPLHF; cdr3_nt: TGTGCCAGCTCACAGGGGAATAATTCACCCCTCCACTTT
j_call: TRBJ1-1; d_call: -; clone_size: -; v_call: TRBV20-1; cdr3_aa: CSASGRAHTEAFF; cdr3_nt: TGCAGTGCTAGTGGGCGGGCTCACACTGAAGCTTTCTTT
j_call: TRBJ1-1; d_call: -; clone_size: -; v_call: TRBV12-5; cdr3_aa: CASGSVVTEAFF; cdr3_nt: TGTGCTAGTGGTTCCGTGGTGACTGAAGCTTTCTTT
j_call: TRBJ1-5; d_call: -; clone_size: -; v_call: TRBV6-5; cdr3_aa: CASRRPGTDQPQHF; cdr3_nt: TGTGCCAGCAGACGGCCCGGGACCGACCAGCCCCAGCATTTT
j_call: TRBJ2-7; d_call: -; clone_size: once; v_call: TRBV30; cdr3_aa: CAWSSLYEQYF; cdr3_nt: TGTGCCTGGAGTTCCCTCTACGAGCAGTACTTC
j_call: TRBJ2-2; d_call: TRBD2; clone_size: -; v_call: TRBV19; cdr3_aa: CASSSPSGRLGGELFF; cdr3_nt: TGTGCCAGTAGTTCCCCTAGCGGGAGGTTGGGCGGGGAGCTGTTTTTT
j_call: TRBJ2-1; d_call: -; clone_size: once; v_call: TRBV24-1; cdr3_aa: CATSDGVQNNEQFF; cdr3_nt: TGTGCCACCAGTGATGGGGTCCAGAACAATGAGCAGTTCTTC
j_call: TRBJ2-5; d_call: TRBD2; clone_size: once; v_call: TRBV5-1; cdr3_aa: CASSLTSGRNQETQYF; cdr3_nt: TGCGCCAGCAGCTTAACTAGCGGGAGGAACCAAGAGACCCAGTACTTC
j_call: TRBJ1-2; d_call: -; clone_size: once; v_call: TRBV7-6; cdr3_aa: CASSLGGRDLLPLRAYGYTF; cdr3_nt: TGTGCCAGCAGCTTAGGGGGCAGGGACCTTCTTCCCTTACGTGCCTATGGCTACACCTTC
j_call: TRBJ2-3; d_call: TRBD2; clone_size: -; v_call: TRBV19; cdr3_aa: CASSLLAGASTDTQYF; cdr3_nt: TGTGCCAGTAGTCTCTTAGCGGGGGCTAGCACAGATACGCAGTATTTT
j_call: TRBJ1-2; d_call: -; clone_size: -; v_call: TRBV19; cdr3_aa: CASKIQGWGYTF; cdr3_nt: TGTGCCAGTAAGATCCAGGGGTGGGGCTACACCTTC